This T cell receptor beta chain was identified during a study of identical twins. Per germline, CDR1 LGHDT and CDR2 YNNKEL (reference sequence). The CDR3 consists of 14 residues. V lost 0 bases to trimming and J lost 10 bases, with 10 bases between them. With template switching, a universal primer site was added, and the cDNA carried unique molecular identifiers. TCRdb independently ran MiXCR on the 5' RACE reads; one entry per CDR3 protein. The sample has roughly 630,000 distinct CDR3 sequences; around 7.5% are singletons. This clonotype was counted ten times or more. All donors were healthy, and all were Caucasian. The same sample was also used in a study of yellow fever vaccine responses in identical twins.

Sequencing was performed on PBMCs. The clonotype was recovered from a woman aged 18-35 years in good health. This chain connects TRBV3-1 to TRBJ1-6; TRBD1 is a possible D gene (5 bases). The chain's CDR3 is CASSQDTRGSPLHF. DNA of the CDR3: TGTGCCAGCAGCCAAGATACCCGGGGGTCACCCCTCCACTTT.